What follows are 12 T cell receptor beta chains derived from one specimen sequenced in a study of T cell changes during pregnancy in multiple sclerosis. The repertoire was sequenced with immunoSEQ multiplex PCR; TCRdb's copy has only in-frame clones and lacks some. The sample includes about 92,000 clones, approximately 92% of them seen just once. The sequenced sample was peripheral blood, obtained in the first trimester of pregnancy. These receptors all stem from a female donor with multiple sclerosis, enrolled in a pregnancy study.

The genes are TRBV7-3 and TRBJ2-3; 7 positions match TRBD2. Trimming took 5 bases from V and 2 from J; bases not matched to a gene: 7. Germline assignment: CDR1 SGHTA and CDR2 FQGTGA. CDR3 length equals 15 residues. The DNA for the CDR3 is TGTGCCAGCAGCGCCATGGGGGGGACCACAGATACGCAGTATTTT. Its translation: CASSAMGGTTDTQYF.

The V call is TRBV27, the J call TRBJ1-5; tentatively, D is TRBD1 (6 bases). This CDR3 comprises 13 residues. The V end was cut by 3 bases, the J end by 7 bases, with 10 bases between. Per germline, CDR1 MNHEY and CDR2 SMNVEV (reference sequence). CDR3 amino acids: CASSFTQGQPQHF. The CDR3 nucleotides are TGTGCCAGCAGTTTTACCCAGGGGCAGCCCCAGCATTTT.

The V call is TRBV9, the J call TRBJ2-3; 9 bases are shared with TRBD2. V was clipped by 2 bases and J by 6 bases; unmatched bases: 10. CDR3 length: 16 amino acids. Per the germline V gene, CDR1 is SGDLS and CDR2 is YYNGEE. CDR3 amino acids: CASSVTSGGVSDTQYF. The CDR3 coding sequence is TGTGCCAGCAGCGTGACTAGCGGTGGAGTATCGGATACGCAGTATTTT.

V and J are TRBV30 and TRBJ1-6; D gene unclear. This CDR3 has 16 residues. V was cut by 1 base and J by 0 bases, with 10 bases left in between. Germline V lookup: CDR1 GTSNPN, CDR2 SVGIG (reference sequence). In DNA form, the CDR3 reads TGTGCCTGGAGTGCCCTAGAAAGCTCCTATAATTCACCCCTCCACTTT. Encoded protein: CAWSALESSYNSPLHF. Variable domain in full (rest from reference TRBV30 and TRBJ1-6): SQTIHQWPATLVQPVGSPLSLECTVEGTSNPNLYWYRQAAGRGLQLLFYSVGIGQISSEVPQNLSASRPQDRQFILSSKKLLLSDSGFYLCAWSALESSYNSPLHFGNGTRLTVT.

The chain is built from TRBV29-1 and TRBJ2-7, with 7 bases identical to TRBD1. This CDR3 contains 15 residues. In germline, CDR1 is SQVTM, CDR2 ANQGSEA. The V gene end was trimmed by 4 bases and the J gene end by 1 base; junction bases not matched to a gene: 10. The CDR3 DNA sequence: TGCAGCGTTGCTGGGACAGTAGGCCGTTCCTACGAGCAGTACTTC. Its protein is CSVAGTVGRSYEQYF.

The chain couples TRBV13 to TRBJ2-7, with 7 bases identical to TRBD1. Germline CDR1 and CDR2: PRHDT and FYEKMQ (reference sequence). The CDR3 extends over 18 amino acids. The J segment lost 1 base and the V segment lost 4 bases, leaving 16 bases of the junction unmatched. The CDR3: CASSSYNGRGRISYEQYF. The CDR3 nucleotides are TGTGCCAGCAGCTCCTATAACGGTAGGGGGCGGATTTCCTACGAGCAGTACTTC.

The chain joins TRBV5-1 to TRBJ2-7; 7 bases line up with TRBD1. Germline loops: CDR1 SGHRS, CDR2 YFSETQ. CDR3 length: 15 residues. Trimming at V came to 4 bases and at J to 6 bases, leaving 13 bases not matched to a gene. CDR3 loop: CASSARQGRLSEQYF. The CDR3 bases are TGCGCCAGCAGCGCAAGACAGGGCCGACTTTCCGAGCAGTACTTC.

The genes are TRBV11-2 and TRBJ2-7, with no clear D. The germline V gene has CDR1 SGHAT and CDR2 FQNNGV. There are 13 residues in the CDR3. Trimming took 1 base from V and 7 from J, leaving 11 bases between them. CDR3 in amino acids: CASSLGAQWEQYF. For the CDR3, the DNA is TGTGCCAGCAGCTTAGGGGCACAGTGGGAGCAGTACTTC.

This clone has a handful of counts. As DNA, the CDR3 is TGTGCCAGCAGCCCTGACGGGGAAGGCAATCAGCCCCAGCATTTT. The encoded protein is CASSPDGEGNQPQHF. The rearrangement joins TRBV9 to TRBJ1-5; D is undetermined. V lost 4 bases, J lost 2 bases, and 13 bases lay in between. This CDR3 spans 15 amino acids. Germline V CDR1 and CDR2: SGDLS, YYNGEE.

The chain recombines TRBV9 with TRBJ2-3, with 8 bases aligning to TRBD1. From germline, CDR1 is SGDLS and CDR2 YYNGEE. This CDR3 has 17 residues. Trimming removed 0 bases from V and 5 bases from J; junction bases left unmatched: 11. CDR3 in DNA: TGTGCCAGCAGCGTAGGACAGGGGCTCGACTTACAAGATACGCAGTATTTT. Translated, it gives CASSVGQGLDLQDTQYF. Combining the CDR3 with reference TRBV9 and TRBJ2-3 gives the whole variable domain DSGVTQTPKHLITATGQRVTLRCSPRSGDLSVYWYQQSLDQGLQFLIQYYNGEERAKGNILERFSAQQFPDLHSELNLSSLELGDSALYFCASSVGQGLDLQDTQYFGPGTRLTVL.

As regards this clone: The CDR3 ends on some other residue instead of the conserved phenylalanine or tryptophan, so this is likely a read error. The V call is TRBV5-6, the J call TRBJ1-2; 10 bases are shared with TRBD1. In germline, CDR1 is SGHDT, CDR2 YYEEEE. This CDR3 has 14 amino acids. V lost 0 bases and J lost 8; bases outside the gene matches: 4. In DNA, the CDR3 is TGTGCCAGCAGCTTGGGACAGGGGGCCTGGGGCTACACCGTC. Protein: CASSLGQGAWGYTV.

The rearrangement uses TRBV7-2 and TRBJ2-3; 9 bases line up with TRBD2. The CDR3 contains 17 residues. J lost 0 bases, V lost 1 base, and 5 bases had no gene match. Germline lookup yields CDR1 SGHTA and CDR2 FQGNSA. CDR3 loop: CASSLGLAEGSTDTQYF. For the CDR3, the DNA is TGTGCCAGCAGCTTAGGACTAGCGGAAGGGAGCACAGATACGCAGTATTTT.